The present TCR beta chain was sequenced within a study of blood T cell repertoires in COVID-19. Study as a whole: The United States, Italy and Spain were the sources of the acute and convalescent COVID-19 samples. From T cells, B-cell-depleted T cells, or PBMCs came the material, which was cDNA or gDNA.

Germline V gives CDR1 SGHAT, CDR2 FQNNGV. This CDR3 contains 14 residues. The V end was cut by 2 bases, the J end by 1 base, with 8 bases between. Clones were read by immunoSEQ multiplex PCR, and TCRdb kept only the in-frame ones, dropping some. The sample lists about 92,000 clones; less than 85% were seen once. J is TRBJ1-1 and V is TRBV11-2; D not resolved. The clonotype was recovered from a woman between 70 and 85 years old with acute or convalescent COVID-19. Sequencing was performed on peripheral blood. CDR3 DNA: TGTGCCAGCAGCTTACGAGGAACGAACACTGAAGCTTTCTTT. Translation: CASSLRGTNTEAFF. The whole variable domain, remainder taken from reference TRBV11-2 and TRBJ1-1, is EAGVAQSPRYKIIEKRQSVAFWCNPISGHATLYWYQQILGQGPKLLIQFQNNGVVDDSQLPKDRFSAERLKGVDSTLKIQPAKLEDSAVYLCASSLRGTNTEAFFGQGTRLTVV.